Listed below are T cell receptor beta chains from one sample, sequenced in a study of blood T cell repertoires in COVID-19. Measured with immunoSEQ multiplex PCR; TCRdb has only the in-frame clones, and not every one. The sample lists hundreds of thousands of clones, 80% to 90% occurring once. Sequencing was done on a sample of peripheral blood. Every receptor here comes from a man in his fifties or sixties with COVID-19, enrolled during active disease. Each CDR3 is given with its conserved first and last residue. The order of the fields is D gene, J gene, V gene, clone size, CDR3 DNA, CDR3 protein. A D gene is named only where the DNA matches it firmly. Clone size is stated in some rows and not others, as once, few, many or a class when expanded.

>NA|TRBJ1-5|TRBV23-1|NA
TGCGCCAGCAGTCAATCGTGGCAGGGGCTGGGTTGGAATAGCAATCAGCCCCAGCATTTT
CASSQSWQGLGWNSNQPQHF
>NA|TRBJ2-1|TRBV7-2|few
TGTGCCAGCAGCCTCGCTAGGGACTCCCCCGTCCTACATGAGCAGTTCTTC
CASSLARDSPVLHEQFF
>TRBD2|TRBJ2-1|TRBV7-3|NA
TGTGCCAGCAGCTTAATCGGCGGGGGGCGCGATGAGCAGTTCTTC
CASSLIGGGRDEQFF
>TRBD2|TRBJ2-2|TRBV5-6|once
TGTGCCACGAGAAATCTAGCGGGAGCACCTGGGGAGCTGTTTTTT
CATRNLAGAPGELFF
>NA|TRBJ1-4|TRBV5-1|NA
TGCGCCAGCAGCTTTTCCCCAGGCCGAATATTTCCTAATGAAAAACTGTTTTTT
CASSFSPGRIFPNEKLFF
>NA|TRBJ2-7|TRBV18|NA
TGTGCCAGCTCACCATATCGGTCTTATTCAGGGGAGCAGTACTTC
CASSPYRSYSGEQYF
>NA|TRBJ1-4|TRBV28|NA
TGTGCCAGCAGTTTACACGTAGCAACTAATGAAAAACTGTTTTTT
CASSLHVATNEKLFF
>NA|TRBJ2-6|TRBV5-8|NA
TGTGCCAGCAGCCCAGGATCCGGGGCCAACGTCCTGACTTTC
CASSPGSGANVLTF
>TRBD1|TRBJ2-7|TRBV5-1|once
TGCGCCAGCAGCTTGGGGCTGGACAGGGGGCTTTCTACCACCTACGAGCAGTACTTC
CASSLGLDRGLSTTYEQYF
>NA|TRBJ1-6|TRBV6-5|NA
TGTGCCAGCAGAAAGATACAGGATCCTAATTCACCCCTCCACTTT
CASRKIQDPNSPLHF
>TRBD1|TRBJ1-3|TRBV6-6|NA
TGTGCCAGCACGCGGGACAGCTTCTCTGGAAACACCATATATTTT
CASTRDSFSGNTIYF
>TRBD1|TRBJ2-7|TRBV10-1|NA
TGCGCCAGCTGGGTACCTCGGGACCGGGACAGGTGCCCCTACGAGCAGTACTTC
CASWVPRDRDRCPYEQYF
>TRBD1|TRBJ1-1|TRBV10-3|NA
TGTGCCATCAGCGGGACAGGGTGGGAGAACACTGAAGCTTTCTTT
CAISGTGWENTEAFF
>TRBD2|TRBJ2-7|TRBV6-5|NA
TGTGCCAGCAGTTACTCGGGACTAGCGGGGGTCTACGAGCAGTACTTC
CASSYSGLAGVYEQYF
>TRBD1|TRBJ2-2|TRBV24-1|NA
TGTGCCACCAGTGATCCAGGGGGCACCGGGGAGCTGTTTTTT
CATSDPGGTGELFF
>NA|TRBJ1-2|TRBV5-4|NA
TGTGCCAGCAGTATTCCGGGGGGCCGTTATGGCTACACCTTC
CASSIPGGRYGYTF
>NA|TRBJ2-7|TRBV19|NA
TGTGCCAGTAGTACCCCCGGGGCGGGGAGTTACGAGCAGTACTTC
CASSTPGAGSYEQYF
>TRBD2|TRBJ2-6|TRBV5-6|NA
TGTGCCAGCAGCAAAGGGACTAGCGGGAGGGCCTCTGGGGCCAACGTCCTGACTTTC
CASSKGTSGRASGANVLTF
>TRBD2|TRBJ2-2|TRBV2|NA
TGTGCCAGCAGCGGACTAGCGGCGAACACCGGGGAGCTGTTTTTT
CASSGLAANTGELFF
>NA|TRBJ2-5|TRBV6-5|few
TGTGCCAGCAGTACAGGGCAGAGGGAGACCCAGTACTTC
CASSTGQRETQYF
>TRBD1|TRBJ2-5|TRBV2|NA
TGTGCCAGCAGAGTAGACAGGGGGCCGAGAGAGACCCAGTACTTC
CASRVDRGPRETQYF
>NA|TRBJ1-4|TRBV4-3|once
TGCGCCAGCAGCCGGGGGGACCGATCAACTAATGAAAAACTGTTTTTT
CASSRGDRSTNEKLFF
>NA|TRBJ1-3|TRBV11-2|NA
TGTGCCAGCAGCTTAGGAAACAGCTACTCTCTCTCTGGAAACACCATATATTTT
CASSLGNSYSLSGNTIYF
>TRBD1|TRBJ2-7|TRBV5-1|NA
TGCGCCAGCAGCTTACAGGGGTACGAGCAGTACTTC
CASSLQGYEQYF
>NA|TRBJ2-2|TRBV24-1|NA
TGTGCCACCAGTGATGACTGGGCCGGGGAGCTGTTTTTT
CATSDDWAGELFF
>TRBD1|TRBJ1-4|TRBV4-2|NA
TGTGCCAGCAGCCAAGGAGGGACAGGGGTTAATGAAAAACTGTTTTTT
CASSQGGTGVNEKLFF
>NA|TRBJ2-5|TRBV7-2|NA
TGTGCCAGCAGCTTGGTTGCGGGGGCGTCCCAAGAGACCCAGTACTTC
CASSLVAGASQETQYF
>TRBD2|TRBJ2-5|TRBV15|NA
TGTGCCACCAGCACGGGACTAGCGGGAGTACAAGAGACCCAGTACTTC
CATSTGLAGVQETQYF
>NA|TRBJ2-1|TRBV9|once
TGTGCCAGCAGCCTTATGGGGGAGGCCTCCAATGAGCAGTTCTTC
CASSLMGEASNEQFF
>TRBD1|TRBJ1-2|TRBV3-1/TRBV3-2|NA
TGTGCCAGCAGCCAAGCCCCGACAGGGTCCTATGGCTACACCTTC
CASSQAPTGSYGYTF
>NA|TRBJ2-3|TRBV5-1|NA
TGCGCCAGCAGCTTGCCCATGGCTAGCACAGATACGCAGTATTTT
CASSLPMASTDTQYF
>NA|TRBJ2-5|TRBV24-1|once
TGTGCCACCAGTGACCCCAAGGCGGGTAGACAAGAGACCCAGTACTTC
CATSDPKAGRQETQYF
>NA|TRBJ2-1|TRBV11-3|NA
TGTGCCAGCAGCCTAGGGAGCGATGAGCAGTTCTTC
CASSLGSDEQFF
>TRBD1|TRBJ1-3|TRBV30|NA
TGTGCCTGGAACAGGGGTCTCGGAAACACCATATATTTT
CAWNRGLGNTIYF
>NA|TRBJ2-5|TRBV24-1|NA
TGTGCCACTTCGCGGGGGCGCCAAGAGACCCAGTACTTC
CATSRGRQETQYF
>TRBD2|TRBJ2-1|TRBV5-4|NA
TGTGCCAGCAGCGTTCCGGGACTAGATAATGAGCAGTTCTTC
CASSVPGLDNEQFF
>NA|TRBJ2-3|TRBV5-1|NA
TGCGCCAGCAGCTCCGCAGGGCGAGATACGCAGTATTTT
CASSSAGRDTQYF
>TRBD1|TRBJ1-6|TRBV5-4|NA
TGTGCCAGCAGCTCTCTTAAGGGGGCTCGGAATTCACCCCTCCACTTT
CASSSLKGARNSPLHF
>TRBD1|TRBJ2-7|TRBV7-2|NA
TGTGCCAGCAGCTTAGGACAGGGCCACACCTACGAGCAGTACTTC
CASSLGQGHTYEQYF
>NA|TRBJ2-3|TRBV4-3|NA
TGCGCCAGCAGCCAAGATTACCGGGGGGCGCCCCGAGATACGCAGTATTTT
CASSQDYRGAPRDTQYF
>NA|TRBJ2-1|TRBV7-3|NA
TGTGCCAGCAGCTTACGGCCTAGCGCGGGCAATGAGCAGTTCTTC
CASSLRPSAGNEQFF
>NA|TRBJ1-3|TRBV10-2|NA
TGCGCCAGCAGGGCCCCGGGGGACGGAAACACCATATATTTT
CASRAPGDGNTIYF
>TRBD1|TRBJ2-5|TRBV5-8|NA
TGTGCCAGCAGCCCCTCCGGGACAGGGAAGGGGGAGACCCAGTACTTC
CASSPSGTGKGETQYF
>TRBD2|TRBJ2-3|TRBV7-9|NA
TGTGCCAGCAGCCCCGGGGGGGTGAGCACAGATACGCAGTATTTT
CASSPGGVSTDTQYF
>TRBD1|TRBJ1-6|TRBV7-2|NA
TGTGCCAGCAGCTTAGTAGGACAGGGGGATTCACCCCTCCACTTT
CASSLVGQGDSPLHF
>TRBD1|TRBJ1-5|TRBV7-8|few
TGTGCCAGCAGCGGCAACAGGGGGAGCAATCAGCCCCAGCATTTT
CASSGNRGSNQPQHF
>NA|TRBJ2-7|TRBV6-5|NA
TGTGCCAGCCGCGGGGCGGACTCGTACTCCTACGAGCAGTACTTC
CASRGADSYSYEQYF
>TRBD1|TRBJ1-1|TRBV27|NA
TGTGCCAGCAGGGGACAGGGCGTCACTGAAGCTTTCTTT
CASRGQGVTEAFF
>NA|TRBJ1-1|TRBV5-5|NA
TGTGCCAGCAGCTTGGAACCGACGGGAACCAACACTGAAGCTTTCTTT
CASSLEPTGTNTEAFF
>NA|TRBJ2-1|TRBV19|NA
TGTGCCAGTAGTATAGATCGGGTAGGGGTGACCGGGAATGAGCAGTTCTTC
CASSIDRVGVTGNEQFF
>TRBD2|TRBJ2-1|TRBV20-1|NA
TGCAGTGCTGTAGCGGGAGTCGAGCAGTTCTTC
CSAVAGVEQFF
>TRBD1|TRBJ2-3|TRBV5-8|NA
TGTGCCAGCAGCTTGGGCGGACAGGGGGCGGATACGCAGTATTTT
CASSLGGQGADTQYF
>NA|TRBJ1-1|TRBV5-1|NA
TGCGCCAGCAGCTTGCTCCAGGGTATGAACACTGAAGCTTTCTTT
CASSLLQGMNTEAFF
>TRBD2|TRBJ2-3|TRBV6-5|NA
TGTGCCAGCAGGGAGACTAGCCGTACAGATACGCAGTATTTT
CASRETSRTDTQYF